This TCR beta chain was sequenced in a study of T cell changes during pregnancy in multiple sclerosis. The germline V gene encodes CDR1 MDHEN and CDR2 SYDVKM. This CDR3 has 17 amino acids. Unmatched junction bases numbered 12, after V lost 2 bases and J lost 2 bases. TCRdb's copy holds only in-frame clones and misses some; the assay was immunoSEQ multiplex PCR. The sample carries 40,000 to 45,000 clones, around 90% recorded once. Sequenced material: CD4+ T cells from peripheral blood mononuclear cells, taken before pregnancy. The chain employs TRBV28 and TRBJ2-7, with 7 bases that match TRBD2. This clonotype was sampled from a female donor with multiple sclerosis, enrolled in a pregnancy study. CDR3: CASSLNVGGVEPYEQYF. As DNA, the CDR3 is TGTGCCAGCAGTTTAAATGTGGGGGGGGTGGAACCCTACGAGCAGTACTTC.